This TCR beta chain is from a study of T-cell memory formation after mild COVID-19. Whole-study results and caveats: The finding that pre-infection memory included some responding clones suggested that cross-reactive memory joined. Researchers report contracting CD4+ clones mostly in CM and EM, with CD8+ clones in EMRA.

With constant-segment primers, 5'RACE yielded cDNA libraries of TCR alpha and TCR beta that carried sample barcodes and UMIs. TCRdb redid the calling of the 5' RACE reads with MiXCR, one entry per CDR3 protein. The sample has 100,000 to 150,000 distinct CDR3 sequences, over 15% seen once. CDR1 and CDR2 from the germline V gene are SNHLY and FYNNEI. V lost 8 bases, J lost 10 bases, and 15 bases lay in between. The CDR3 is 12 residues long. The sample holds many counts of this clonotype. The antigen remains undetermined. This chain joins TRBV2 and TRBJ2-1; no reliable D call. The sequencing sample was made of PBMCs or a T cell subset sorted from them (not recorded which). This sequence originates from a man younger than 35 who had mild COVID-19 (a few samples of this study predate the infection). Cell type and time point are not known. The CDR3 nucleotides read TGTGCCAGCGTCGCCGATAACGTAGAGCAGTTCTTC. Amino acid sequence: CASVADNVEQFF.